Listed below are T cell receptor beta chains from one sample, sequenced in a study of T cell repertoires in cytomegalovirus infection. A single record per CDR3 protein comes from TCRdb applying MiXCR to the reads. Here the sample spans 90,000 to 110,000 distinct CDR3 sequences, around 29% being singletons. These receptors' targets are unknown. Specimen: CD8+ T cells from cultured PBMCs, collected from culture after CMV antigen stimulation. All receptors derive from a human donor in good health (CMV status not recorded). Some clones in this sample may be carry-over from other donors' samples. Each CDR3 is given with its conserved first and last residue. D genes are given only for firm matches. A clone size is listed for some rows: how often the clone was seen (once, few, many), or a class if it is expanded.

v_call,clone_size,d_call,j_call,cdr3_nt,cdr3_aa
TRBV27,NA,NA,TRBJ2-1,TGTGCCAGCAGTTTAACCATCTACAATGAGCAGTTCTTC,CASSLTIYNEQFF
TRBV29-1,many,NA,TRBJ1-1,TGCAGCGTTGTCGATGGCATGAACACTGAAGCTTTCTTT,CSVVDGMNTEAFF
TRBV7-8,many,NA,TRBJ2-1,TGTGCCAGCAGCCCGCGGTTAAATTACAATGAGCAGTTCTTC,CASSPRLNYNEQFF
TRBV27,NA,NA,TRBJ2-3,TGTGCCAGCAGTTCCCCCGGGGCGCGGGCAGATACGCAGTATTTT,CASSSPGARADTQYF
TRBV7-8,many,TRBD2,TRBJ2-3,TGTGCCAGCAGCTCTCTAGCGGGGGGTTTAGATAACACGCAGTATTTT,CASSSLAGGLDNTQYF
TRBV12-3/TRBV12-4,NA,TRBD2,TRBJ2-1,TGTGCCAGCAGTCTCATTGGGGGGGGATACTACAATGAGCAGTTCTTC,CASSLIGGGYYNEQFF
TRBV7-9,few,NA,TRBJ2-1,TGTGCCAGCAGCTCCGACACCTACAATAACAATGAGCAGTTCTTC,CASSSDTYNNNEQFF
TRBV19,NA,NA,TRBJ1-1,TGTGCCAGTAGTGAGGTGCGCACTGAAGCTTTCTTT,CASSEVRTEAFF
TRBV28,many,NA,TRBJ1-3,TGTGCCAGCAGTTTACGTAACAGTGCTCCCTCTGGAAACACCATATATTTT,CASSLRNSAPSGNTIYF
TRBV7-9,many,NA,TRBJ2-2,TGTGCCAGCAGCTTAGGCGGACGAGGGTTCGGGGAGCTGTTTTTT,CASSLGGRGFGELFF
TRBV28,many,NA,TRBJ1-6,TGTGCCAGCAGTTTTCTCAGGGCAGACTCACCCCTCCACTTT,CASSFLRADSPLHF
TRBV28,NA,TRBD2,TRBJ2-5,TGTGCCAGCAGTCTGAGAGCGGGGGGATGGCAGGAGACCCAGTACTTC,CASSLRAGGWQETQYF
TRBV5-3,few,TRBD1,TRBJ2-1,TGTGCCAGCAACCCGACAGGGGATTACAATGAGCAGTTCTTC,CASNPTGDYNEQFF
TRBV7-8,many,TRBD1,TRBJ2-2,TGTGCCAGCAGCTTAGGATTCTCCGGGACAGTTGACACCGGGGAGCTGTTTTTT,CASSLGFSGTVDTGELFF
TRBV5-6,NA,TRBD1,TRBJ1-5,TGTGCCAGCAGCTCTCCGGGACAGTATAGCAATCAGCCCCAGCATTTT,CASSSPGQYSNQPQHF
TRBV6-1,few,NA,TRBJ2-2,TGTGCCAGCAGTGAAATTGGGGTCACCGGGGAGCTGTTTTTT,CASSEIGVTGELFF
TRBV4-1,NA,NA,TRBJ2-1,TGCGCCAGCAGCCCCTCGGCCGGGTTTGGTACGAATGAGCAGTTCTTC,CASSPSAGFGTNEQFF
TRBV4-3,NA,NA,TRBJ1-4,TGCGCCAGCAGCCAGACCGATTTAACTAATGAAAAACTGTTTTTT,CASSQTDLTNEKLFF
TRBV20-1,NA,NA,TRBJ1-6,TGCAGTGCTAGGGGCCAAGGGCCACCCCTCCACTTT,CSARGQGPPLHF
TRBV7-9,few,NA,TRBJ1-5,TGTGCCAGCAGCTTATATGATAACAGGGCCTTGCAGCCCCAGCATTTT,CASSLYDNRALQPQHF
TRBV7-6,few,NA,TRBJ2-3,TGTGCCAGCAGCTCTATTAGAAGCACAGATACGCAGTATTTT,CASSSIRSTDTQYF
TRBV2,few,NA,TRBJ1-6,TGTGCCAGCACTACTGGAAGCTCCTATAATTCACCCCTCCACTTT,CASTTGSSYNSPLHF
TRBV20-1,NA,NA,TRBJ1-1,TGCAGTGCTAGAGATTATATGGTCGGGCAGAGCACTGAAGCTTTCTTT,CSARDYMVGQSTEAFF
TRBV5-4,NA,TRBD2,TRBJ2-1,TGTGCCAGCAGCTTGTTAGCGGGGGGGCCGTCCAATGAGCAGTTCTTC,CASSLLAGGPSNEQFF
TRBV7-6,many,TRBD1,TRBJ2-3,TGTGCCAGCAGCAGCCGGGACAGGGGATACACAGATACGCAGTATTTT,CASSSRDRGYTDTQYF
TRBV7-2,many,NA,TRBJ1-1,TGTGCCAGCAGCCACACTTGGGGCGGCACTGAAGCTTTCTTT,CASSHTWGGTEAFF
TRBV29-1,NA,TRBD1,TRBJ1-1,TGCAGCGTTGCGGGACAGCCCAACTTCAAGGGGGCTTTCTTT,CSVAGQPNFKGAFF
TRBV4-2,NA,NA,TRBJ2-7,TGTGCCAGCAGCCAAGAGGGTCTGGGGCAGGGCTCCTACGAGCAGTACTTC,CASSQEGLGQGSYEQYF
TRBV7-9,many,TRBD1,TRBJ1-1,TGTGCCAGCAGCTCCGATCGGGACAGGGGGTTTGGCACTGAAGCTTTCTTT,CASSSDRDRGFGTEAFF